Listed here are 27 T cell receptor beta chains from one sample, sequenced in a study of T cell repertoires in cytomegalovirus infection. Antigens of these TCRs are unknown. MiXCR was run by TCRdb on the reads, yielding one entry per CDR3 protein. The table lists tens of thousands of distinct CDR3 sequences, roughly 20% of them singletons. Specimen: CD8+ T cells from cultured PBMCs, collected from culture after CMV antigen stimulation. These receptors all stem from a human donor in good health (CMV status not recorded). Some clones in this sample may be carry-over from other donors' samples.

The chain is built from TRBV4-1 and TRBJ2-7, with 7 bases aligning to TRBD1. V trimming: 5 bases; J trimming: 2 bases; junction bases outside the gene matches: 6. Germline lookup yields CDR1 MGHRA and CDR2 YSYEKL. The CDR3 is 14 residues long. The DNA of the CDR3 is TGCGCCAGCAGCTTCCGGGACAGCACCTACGAGCAGTACTTC. Translating it yields CASSFRDSTYEQYF.

This clonotype appeared a few times. This rearrangement joins TRBV14 to TRBJ2-7, with D tentatively TRBD2 (6 bases). V lost 0 bases, J lost 1 base, and 16 bases lay in between. The CDR3 spans 17 residues. In germline, CDR1 is SGHDN, CDR2 FVKESK. The CDR3 sequence: CASSQEARSGSSYEQYF. CDR3 sequence (DNA): TGTGCCAGCAGCCAAGAAGCACGGAGCGGGTCTTCCTACGAGCAGTACTTC. Variable domain in full (rest from reference TRBV14 and TRBJ2-7): EAGVTQFPSHSVIEKGQTVTLRCDPISGHDNLYWYRRVMGKEIKFLLHFVKESKQDESGMPNNRFLAERTGGTYSTLKVQPAELEDSGVYFCASSQEARSGSSYEQYFGPGTRLTVT.

This clonotype was observed at least ten times. The J gene is TRBJ2-7, the V gene TRBV20-1; D possibly corresponds to TRBD2 (6 bases). Germline CDR1 and CDR2: DFQATT and SNEGSKA (reference sequence). Trimming stripped 5 bases from V and 0 bases from J, with 14 bases between. The CDR3 has 14 amino acids. The DNA of the CDR3 is TGCAGTGCTGCGGACTACTCAAGCTCCTACGAGCAGTACTTC. The encoded protein is CSAADYSSSYEQYF.

This clonotype was counted a few times. The chain is built from TRBV12-3 or TRBV12-4 and TRBJ1-1; no reliable D call. The CDR3 extends over 13 amino acids. Trimming took 10 bases from V and 0 from J, leaving 12 bases between them. In nucleotides, the CDR3 is TGTGCCAACCAGTGGGGTATGAACACTGAAGCTTTCTTT. This codes for CANQWGMNTEAFF.

In this sample, this clonotype turned up many times. The J gene is TRBJ2-3, the V gene TRBV12-3 or TRBV12-4, with 8 nucleotides matching TRBD2. V lost 0 bases to trimming and J lost 6 bases; unmatched junction nucleotides: 5. The CDR3 loop spans 15 amino acids. The CDR3 region has the DNA TGTGCCAGCAGTTTAGCGCCTGGCGGGAGGGATACGCAGTATTTT. Protein sequence: CASSLAPGGRDTQYF.

Ten or more counts support this clonotype. V is TRBV27 and J is TRBJ2-1, with 9 bases matching TRBD1. Per germline, CDR1 MNHEY and CDR2 SMNVEV (reference sequence). Unmatched junction bases numbered 12, after V lost 5 bases and J lost 7 bases. The CDR3 has 16 residues. CDR3 sequence (DNA): TGTGCCAGCAGTCTTCCGACAGGGGGAGGTAGGAATGAGCAGTTCTTC. Translation gives CASSLPTGGGRNEQFF.

This chain links TRBV12-5 with TRBJ1-1; unclear D gene. Germline V gene lookup returns CDR1 LGHNT and CDR2 FRNRAP. Between the trimmed V and J ends, which lost 2 bases and 1 base, there was a span of 5 bases. The CDR3 runs 13 residues. CDR3 in DNA: TGTGCTAGTGGTTTGTCTGCGAACACTGAAGCTTTCTTT. This translates into CASGLSANTEAFF.

The genes are TRBV12-3 or TRBV12-4 and TRBJ2-7, with a weak D call TRBD2 (5 bases). V lost 2 bases and J lost 7, with 18 bases in between. The CDR3 has 15 residues. DNA for the CDR3: TGTGCCAGCAGTTTACTAGGGAGTGGCTGGAAAGAGCAGTACTTC. Encoded protein: CASSLLGSGWKEQYF.

This clonotype has more than one count but fewer than ten. The chain recombines TRBV6-1 with TRBJ2-7; possible D gene TRBD1, 6 bases. The CDR3 loop spans 15 amino acids. The V gene lost 1 base and the J gene lost 0 bases, with 10 bases spanning the gap. Germline CDR1 and CDR2: MNHNS and SASEGT. CDR3 protein: CASSEVTGPSYEQYF. The CDR3 coding sequence is TGTGCCAGCAGTGAAGTAACAGGGCCCTCCTACGAGCAGTACTTC.

The chain couples TRBV7-6 to TRBJ2-7, with D hard to call. Germline loops: CDR1 SGHVS, CDR2 FNYEAQ. CDR3 length: 13 amino acids. V lost 1 base, J lost 5 bases, and 9 bases lay in between. The CDR3 DNA is TGTGCCAGCAGCTTAGACGAAGGCGACGAGCAGTACTTC. Its translation is CASSLDEGDEQYF.

This chain connects TRBV7-6 to TRBJ2-7; weak D call: TRBD2 (5 bases). The ends were cut back, 1 base at V and 2 bases at J, with 12 bases in the middle. The CDR3 runs to 15 residues. Per germline, CDR1 SGHVS and CDR2 FNYEAQ. The chain's CDR3 is CASSLGGEGPYEQYF. The CDR3 coding sequence is TGTGCCAGCAGCTTAGGAGGCGAGGGTCCCTACGAGCAGTACTTC.

This clonotype was detected only a few times. The chain combines TRBV9 with TRBJ1-2; tentatively, D is TRBD1 (5 bases). Germline V gives CDR1 SGDLS, CDR2 YYNGEE. The CDR3 runs 13 residues. Trimming stripped 0 bases from V and 4 bases from J, with 7 bases between. The CDR3 DNA reads as TGTGCCAGCAGCGTAGGACAGAGCTATGGCTACACCTTC. Amino acids: CASSVGQSYGYTF.

In this sample, this clonotype turned up a few times. V is TRBV24-1 and J is TRBJ1-6, with D hard to call. V gave up 4 bases and J gave up 7 bases, with 13 bases separating them. Germline loops: CDR1 KGHDR, CDR2 SFDVKD. The CDR3 has 15 residues. CDR3 region: CATSDSKNPNSPLHF. CDR3 bases: TGTGCCACCAGTGACAGCAAGAACCCCAATTCACCCCTCCACTTT.

CDR3 nucleotide sequence: TGTGCCAGCAGCCGCGGACAGGGGGGCTACGAGCAGTACTTC. It codes for CASSRGQGGYEQYF. The V gene is TRBV7-3, the J gene TRBJ2-7, with 10 bases aligning to TRBD1. J gave up 3 bases and V 5 bases, and 4 bases lay outside the gene matches. This CDR3 has 14 amino acids. Germline lookup yields CDR1 SGHTA and CDR2 FQGTGA.

J is TRBJ1-5 and V is TRBV7-8, with 9 bases fitting TRBD1. This CDR3 region has 18 residues. Losses at the gene ends were 1 base for V and 4 bases for J; bases not matched to a gene: 11. Per the germline V gene, CDR1 is SGHVS and CDR2 is FQNEAQ. CDR3 coding DNA: TGTGCCAGCAGCTTAGTCGTGACCGGGACAGGGATTAATCAGCCCCAGCATTTT. Translated, it gives CASSLVVTGTGINQPQHF.

This chain connects TRBV7-8 to TRBJ2-1, with TRBD2 matching 9 bases. Looked up from germline, CDR1 is SGHVS and CDR2 is FQNEAQ. The CDR3 covers 18 residues. V dropped 5 bases and J dropped 9; count of bases not matched to a gene: 20. CDR3 bases: TGTGCCAGCAGCGACAACGCCGCGGCGGGAGGGCCCCGTGGTGAGCAGTTCTTC. It specifies CASSDNAAAGGPRGEQFF.

The chain employs TRBV7-2 and TRBJ1-2; 10 bases align to TRBD1. Germline CDR1 is SGHTA and CDR2 is FQGNSA. The CDR3 loop spans 12 amino acids. V shed 8 bases, J shed 6 bases, and the junction held 3 bases outside the gene matches. CDR3 sequence (DNA): TGTGCCAGCGACAGGGGGCAGAATGGCTACACCTTC. Protein: CASDRGQNGYTF.

The chain recombines TRBV4-2 with TRBJ2-5; 12 bases map to TRBD2. The germline gives CDR1 LGHNA, CDR2 YNFKEQ. The J segment lost 5 bases and the V segment lost 3 bases, leaving 7 bases of the junction unmatched. The CDR3 consists of 16 residues. CDR3 loop: CASSHQLAGGMETQYF. In nucleotides, the CDR3 is TGTGCCAGCAGCCACCAACTAGCGGGGGGAATGGAGACCCAGTACTTC.

The V and J genes are TRBV12-3 or TRBV12-4 and TRBJ1-1, with D unresolved. The CDR3 extends over 12 amino acids. Trimming took 2 bases from V and 3 from J, leaving 4 bases between them. The DNA of the CDR3 is TGTGCCAGCAGTTTATGGGACACTGAAGCTTTCTTT. Translating gives CASSLWDTEAFF.

The chain uses TRBV4-3 and TRBJ2-5; D gene uncertain. Germline values: CDR1 LGHNA, CDR2 YSLEER. Trimming left V 3 bases short and J 5 bases short, with 13 bases between. The CDR3 is made up of 14 amino acids. Here the CDR3 reads CASSQNPARETQYF. CDR3 DNA sequence: TGCGCCAGCAGCCAGAACCCGGCGCGGGAGACCCAGTACTTC.

J is TRBJ2-7 and V is TRBV28; D is possibly TRBD1 (6 bases). Between the trimmed V and J ends, which lost 8 bases and 4 bases, there was a span of 9 bases. This CDR3 region has 11 residues. Germline loops: CDR1 MDHEN, CDR2 SYDVKM. CDR3 sequence: CASEGGYEQYF. The CDR3, as DNA: TGTGCCAGCGAAGGGGGTTACGAGCAGTACTTC.

This clonotype was observed a few times. The chain carries TRBV27 and TRBJ2-1; D unresolved. V lost 5 bases to trimming and J lost 4 bases, with 9 bases between them. This CDR3 contains 13 residues. CDR1 and CDR2 (germline): MNHEY, SMNVEV (reference sequence). The chain's CDR3 is CASSGRAYNEQFF. For the CDR3, the DNA is TGTGCCAGCAGTGGTAGGGCGTACAATGAGCAGTTCTTC.

The CDR3 DNA sequence: TGTGCCAGCAGCTTGCCTACAGGGACCTCTGGAAACACCATATATTTT. This codes for CASSLPTGTSGNTIYF. The genes are TRBV7-2 and TRBJ1-3, with TRBD1 as a possible D gene (6 bases). Trimming shortened V by 3 bases and J by 0 bases, and 12 bases separated the two germline ends. CDR3 length equals 16 residues. CDR1 and CDR2 from the germline V gene are SGHTA and FQGNSA.

The table lists this clonotype with a few counts. The conserved phenylalanine or tryptophan is not found at the CDR3 terminus, so this likely reflects a read error. This chain links TRBV6-2 or TRBV6-3 with TRBJ2-2; 9 bases are shared with TRBD1. Germline V gene lookup returns CDR1 MNHEY and CDR2 SVGEGT. V trimming: 7 bases; J trimming: 3 bases; junction bases outside the gene matches: 9. The CDR3 consists of 16 residues. The CDR3 loop is CASIYDRGIHTGELFS. The CDR3 bases are TGTGCCAGCATATACGACAGGGGGATACACACCGGGGAGCTGTTTTCT.

CDR3 loop: CASSHHRGPTNEKLFF. The CDR3 DNA reads TGCGCCAGCAGCCATCACAGGGGGCCAACTAATGAAAAACTGTTTTTT. This sequence joins TRBV4-3 and TRBJ1-4, with 9 bases aligning to TRBD1. The ends lost 3 bases at V and 0 bases at J; junction bases unmatched: 2. The CDR3 loop spans 16 amino acids. Germline V gene data show CDR1 as LGHNA and CDR2 as YSLEER.

This chain uses TRBV10-3 with TRBJ2-7; either TRBD1 or TRBD2 may fit D (5 bases each). V was cut by 8 bases and J by 2 bases, with 13 bases left in between. The CDR3 sequence is 13 residues long. The germline V gene has CDR1 ENHRY and CDR2 SYGVKD. The CDR3 is CAILQGAPYEQYF. CDR3 bases: TGTGCCATCCTCCAGGGAGCTCCCTACGAGCAGTACTTC.

This clonotype has a single count. The J gene is TRBJ2-1, the V gene TRBV7-6; 8 nucleotides match TRBD1. Germline CDR1 and CDR2: SGHVS and FNYEAQ. The J segment lost 8 bases and the V segment lost 3 bases, leaving 6 bases of the junction unmatched. The CDR3 length is 14 residues. The CDR3 nucleotides read TGTGCCAGCAGCTTTTCCCAGGGGGCAGATGAGCAGTTCTTC. It yields the protein CASSFSQGADEQFF. Combining the CDR3 with reference TRBV7-6 and TRBJ2-1 gives the whole variable domain GAGVSQSPRYKVTKRGQDVALRCDPISGHVSLYWYRQALGQGPEFLTYFNYEAQQDKSGLPNDRFSAERPEGSISTLTIQRTEQRDSAMYRCASSFSQGADEQFFGPGTRLTVL.